One sample yielded the 27 T cell receptor beta chains listed below, sequenced in a study of T cell responses to AZD1222 COVID-19 vaccine. Using immunoSEQ multiplex PCR, the repertoire was profiled, and TCRdb retains in-frame clones only, with some absent. The sample lists around 200,000 clones; around 88% were seen once. Sequencing used peripheral blood, obtained on day 0 of AZD1222 vaccination. These receptors originate from an adult in good health.

V and J are TRBV7-6 and TRBJ2-1; D is perhaps TRBD1 or TRBD2 (5 bases each). V was clipped by 0 bases and J by 7 bases, with 13 bases between them. From germline, CDR1 is SGHVS and CDR2 FNYEAQ. The CDR3 is 15 amino acids. The CDR3 loop reads CASSLAMGVRNEQFF. For the CDR3, the DNA is TGTGCCAGCAGCTTAGCGATGGGGGTCCGTAATGAGCAGTTCTTC.

The V and J genes are TRBV9 and TRBJ2-3; D uncertain. Germline V gene sequence: CDR1 SGDLS, CDR2 YYNGEE. The CDR3 has 13 residues. V was pared by 2 bases and J by 0 bases, with 4 bases between. The CDR3 DNA reads as TGTGCCAGCAGCGTCCTTAGCACAGATACGCAGTATTTT. Residues: CASSVLSTDTQYF.

The chain is built from TRBV5-4 and TRBJ2-3; 9 bases are a match to TRBD2. Germline CDR1 is SGHNT and CDR2 is YYREEE (reference sequence). The CDR3 loop spans 16 amino acids. The junction had 11 bases not matched to a gene; V was cut back by 6 bases and J by 3 bases. CDR3 DNA: TGTGCCAGCACCCAAGGGGGCGGGAGGGGGACAGATACGCAGTATTTT. It translates to CASTQGGGRGTDTQYF.

The chain is built from TRBV19 and TRBJ1-5, with TRBD1 matching over 7 bases. The germline V gene encodes CDR1 LNHDA and CDR2 SQIVND (reference sequence). V lost 4 bases to trimming and J lost 3 bases; unmatched junction nucleotides: 3. The CDR3 extends over 14 amino acids. The CDR3 loop reads CASSRDRINQPQHF. The CDR3 DNA reads as TGTGCCAGTAGTAGGGACAGAATCAATCAGCCCCAGCATTTT.

This sequence joins TRBV5-4 and TRBJ1-1, with D perhaps matching TRBD1 (5 bases). CDR1 is SGHNT and CDR2 is YYREEE in the germline V gene (reference sequence). Trimming took off 4 bases at V and 3 bases at J, with 13 bases between the two ends. This CDR3 is 14 amino acids long. The CDR3 region has the DNA TGTGCCAGCAGCCGGGGGATGCGAGACACTGAAGCTTTCTTT. As protein: CASSRGMRDTEAFF.

This chain uses TRBV11-2 with TRBJ1-5; TRBD1 might be the D (5 bases). The CDR3 sequence is 15 residues long. The germline V gene encodes CDR1 SGHAT and CDR2 FQNNGV. Deletions cut 1 base from V and 6 bases from J, with 13 bases between. CDR3 sequence (DNA): TGTGCCAGCAGCTTAGGGACAAACCCTGGTCAGCCCCAGCATTTT. Protein product: CASSLGTNPGQPQHF.

The chain couples TRBV19 to TRBJ1-2; D unresolved. Germline CDR1 and CDR2: LNHDA and SQIVND (reference sequence). V lost 3 bases to trimming and J lost 4 bases, with 15 bases between them. CDR3 length: 15 residues. As DNA, the CDR3 is TGTGCCAGTAGTATGGGCAGTTCACCGGTCTATGGCTACACCTTC. Protein: CASSMGSSPVYGYTF.

V and J are TRBV4-3 and TRBJ1-4; D remains unclear. Germline CDR1 is LGHNA and CDR2 is YSLEER. The CDR3 covers 15 residues. V lost 0 bases and J 8 bases, leaving 13 bases between the germline ends. As DNA, the CDR3 is TGCGCCAGCAGCCAAGAAGGTAGACGGGCCGAAAAACTGTTTTTT. Its translation is CASSQEGRRAEKLFF.

This sequence joins TRBV29-1 and TRBJ1-2, with 7 bases that match TRBD1. Per the germline V gene, CDR1 is SQVTM and CDR2 is ANQGSEA. Trimming took 2 bases from V and 5 from J; bases not matched to a gene: 5. This CDR3 contains 13 residues. CDR3 nucleotides: TGCAGCGTTGAATTCGGGACAGCTTATGGCTACACCTTC. Translating it yields CSVEFGTAYGYTF.

The V call is TRBV5-1, the J call TRBJ1-5; 8 nucleotides agree with TRBD1. The CDR3 extends over 14 amino acids. CDR1 is SGHRS and CDR2 is YFSETQ in the germline V gene. V lost 4 bases to trimming and J lost 4 bases; unmatched junction nucleotides: 4. The CDR3 region has the DNA TGCGCCAGCAGCGCCGGACAGGGAAATCAGCCCCAGCATTTT. Its protein product is CASSAGQGNQPQHF.

V usage is TRBV5-1 and J usage is TRBJ2-7, with 12 bases matching TRBD1. Trimming took 4 bases from V and 7 from J; bases not matched to a gene: 6. Germline assignment: CDR1 SGHRS and CDR2 YFSETQ. The CDR3 runs 14 residues. CDR3 bases: TGCGCCAGCAGCCCGGGACAGGGGGCAGGGGAGCAGTACTTC. It encodes CASSPGQGAGEQYF.

The DNA of the CDR3 is TGTGCCAGCAGTTCAGGGAACAATCAGCCCCAGCATTTT. Protein product: CASSSGNNQPQHF. The rearrangement links TRBV6-5 to TRBJ1-5; a weak D match, TRBD1 (5 bases). From germline, CDR1 is MNHEY and CDR2 SVGAGI. This CDR3 has 13 residues. The V gene lost 4 bases and the J gene lost 3 bases, with 7 bases spanning the gap.

This chain joins TRBV24-1 and TRBJ2-1; D may be TRBD1 (5 bases). V lost 5 bases and J 6 bases, leaving 10 bases between the germline ends. The CDR3 extends over 13 amino acids. The germline V gene encodes CDR1 KGHDR and CDR2 SFDVKD. This CDR3 is CATSVGQLNEQFF. The CDR3, as DNA: TGTGCCACCAGTGTGGGGCAGCTCAATGAGCAGTTCTTC.

V is TRBV6-6 and J is TRBJ1-1; weak D call: TRBD1 (6 bases). Germline CDR1 MNHNY, CDR2 SVGAGI (reference sequence). The CDR3 is made up of 13 amino acids. V was cut by 8 bases and J by 0 bases, with 10 bases left in between. CDR3 in DNA: TGTGCCAGCCGAGGGGGAATGAACACTGAAGCTTTCTTT. This sequence encodes CASRGGMNTEAFF.

The chain couples TRBV7-9 to TRBJ1-2; D is perhaps TRBD1 (5 bases). This CDR3 contains 15 residues. Germline-derived CDR1 and CDR2 are SEHNR and FQNEAQ (reference sequence). Trimming shortened V by 2 bases and J by 4 bases, and 14 bases separated the two germline ends. In DNA, the CDR3 is TGTGCCAGCAGCTTATCCACTGGGAGGGGCTATGGCTACACCTTC. Its translation is CASSLSTGRGYGYTF.

The rearrangement uses TRBV28 and TRBJ1-1; D gene ambiguous. The germline gives CDR1 MDHEN, CDR2 SYDVKM. Trimming left V 6 bases short and J 11 bases short, with 19 bases between. The CDR3 length is 13 residues. The chain's CDR3 is CASSYLANVLAFF. In DNA, the CDR3 is TGTGCCAGCAGCTATCTTGCCAATGTCTTGGCTTTCTTT.

The rearrangement uses TRBV28 and TRBJ1-1, with D tentatively TRBD1 (6 bases). Trimming cost V 7 bases and J 3 bases, with 15 bases left between them. CDR3 length equals 14 residues. In germline, CDR1 is MDHEN, CDR2 SYDVKM. DNA for the CDR3: TGTGCCAGCACCGAGGACAGCAAATACACTGAAGCTTTCTTT. As protein: CASTEDSKYTEAFF.

The chain carries TRBV2 and TRBJ2-1; D tentatively fits TRBD1 or TRBD2 (5 bases each). The CDR3 is 14 amino acids. From germline, CDR1 is SNHLY and CDR2 FYNNEI. The V gene lost 4 bases and the J gene lost 3 bases, with 10 bases spanning the gap. CDR3 nucleotide sequence: TGTGCCAGCAGTGCGGGACGCGACTACAATGAGCAGTTCTTC. Encoded protein: CASSAGRDYNEQFF.

This clone has more than one count but fewer than ten. The chain employs TRBV11-2 and TRBJ1-1; D might be TRBD1 (5 bases). This CDR3 spans 15 amino acids. Trimming cost V 5 bases and J 5 bases, with 18 bases left between them. From germline, CDR1 is SGHAT and CDR2 FQNNGV. The DNA of the CDR3 is TGTGCCAGCAGCGGGCGTTCAGGGAAAGCGACTGAAGCTTTCTTT. Translation gives CASSGRSGKATEAFF.

This clone was detected only a few times. The chain couples TRBV7-3 to TRBJ2-3; 11 nucleotides match TRBD2. Germline loops: CDR1 SGHTA, CDR2 FQGTGA. The CDR3 sequence is 18 residues long. With 1 base clipped from V and 2 bases from J, the junction kept 8 bases outside the gene matches. CDR3 bases: TGTGCCAGCAGCTTAAGAGCGCTAGCGGGGGGAGTCACAGATACGCAGTATTTT. It translates to CASSLRALAGGVTDTQYF.

CDR3 sequence (DNA): TGTGCCAGCAGTGAAGCTCTAGCGGGAGTTCGGAACACCGGGGAGCTGTTTTTT. Its translation is CASSEALAGVRNTGELFF. The chain links TRBV6-1 to TRBJ2-2; 10 bases fit TRBD2. CDR3 size: 18 residues. Per germline, CDR1 MNHNS and CDR2 SASEGT. Trimming removed 0 bases from V and 1 base from J; junction bases left unmatched: 5.

This sequence joins TRBV7-9 and TRBJ1-2; 12 bases line up with TRBD1. CDR1 SEHNR and CDR2 FQNEAQ come from the germline V gene (reference sequence). The ends lost 10 bases at V and 7 bases at J; junction bases unmatched: 10. CDR3 length equals 14 residues. The chain's CDR3 is CAIDPGQGAGGYTF. The CDR3, as DNA: TGTGCCATTGACCCGGGACAGGGGGCAGGTGGCTACACCTTC.

This chain joins TRBV5-4 and TRBJ2-4; weak D call: TRBD1 (5 bases). The CDR3 totals 16 residues. Germline CDR1 and CDR2: SGHNT and YYREEE (reference sequence). Between the trimmed V and J ends, which lost 3 bases and 3 bases, there was a span of 16 bases. The CDR3 DNA follows: TGTGCCAGCAGCTCTGGTGGTGGGGCCGGCAAAAACATTCAGTACTTC. Residues: CASSSGGGAGKNIQYF.

The rearrangement joins TRBV11-2 to TRBJ1-1; no reliable D call. The CDR3 extends over 15 amino acids. Per germline, CDR1 SGHAT and CDR2 FQNNGV. Trimming left V 0 bases short and J 0 bases short, with 8 bases between. CDR3 residues: CASSLDPGMNTEAFF. The CDR3 DNA reads TGTGCCAGCAGCTTAGATCCGGGTATGAACACTGAAGCTTTCTTT.

This clone came up once. The V call is TRBV7-2, the J call TRBJ2-2, with a possible D match to TRBD2 (6 bases). The germline V and J ends were trimmed by 3 bases and 4 bases, with 15 bases remaining between them. The CDR3 totals 16 residues. The germline V gene encodes CDR1 SGHTA and CDR2 FQGNSA. CDR3 coding DNA: TGTGCCAGCAGCTTGGCCGCGGGGCTAATCACCGGGGAGCTGTTTTTT. Residues: CASSLAAGLITGELFF.

This clone has a single count. This chain connects TRBV4-2 to TRBJ2-7; TRBD2 matches 10 bases. The ends lost 0 bases at V and 6 bases at J; junction bases unmatched: 5. Germline V CDR1 and CDR2: LGHNA, YNFKEQ. The CDR3 spans 15 residues. The CDR3 reads CASSQDTSGKGEQYF. The CDR3 DNA reads as TGTGCCAGCAGCCAAGATACTAGCGGGAAGGGCGAGCAGTACTTC.

The rearrangement joins TRBV19 to TRBJ2-7; D is tentatively TRBD1 or TRBD2 (5 bases each). Trimming took 3 bases from V and 4 from J, leaving 16 bases between them. The length of the CDR3 is 15 residues. Germline CDR1 reads LNHDA; CDR2 reads SQIVND (reference sequence). The CDR3: CASSMSGQGAYEQYF. The CDR3 bases are TGTGCCAGTAGTATGTCGGGGCAGGGTGCGTACGAGCAGTACTTC.